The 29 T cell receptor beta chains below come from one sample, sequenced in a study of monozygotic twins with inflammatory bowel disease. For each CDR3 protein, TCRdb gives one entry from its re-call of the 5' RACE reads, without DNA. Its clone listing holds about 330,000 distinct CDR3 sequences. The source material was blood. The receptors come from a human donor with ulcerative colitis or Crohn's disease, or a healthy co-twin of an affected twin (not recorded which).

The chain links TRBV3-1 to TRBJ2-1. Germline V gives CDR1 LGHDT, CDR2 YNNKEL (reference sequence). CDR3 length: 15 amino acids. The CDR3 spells CASSQESGRYNEQFF.

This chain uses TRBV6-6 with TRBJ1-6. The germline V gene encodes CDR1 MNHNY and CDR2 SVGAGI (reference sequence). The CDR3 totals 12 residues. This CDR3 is CASRSYNSPLHF.

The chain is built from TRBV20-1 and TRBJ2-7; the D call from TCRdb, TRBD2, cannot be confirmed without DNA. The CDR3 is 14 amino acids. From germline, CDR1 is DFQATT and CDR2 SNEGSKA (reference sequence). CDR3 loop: CSAIRPGGLDEQYF.

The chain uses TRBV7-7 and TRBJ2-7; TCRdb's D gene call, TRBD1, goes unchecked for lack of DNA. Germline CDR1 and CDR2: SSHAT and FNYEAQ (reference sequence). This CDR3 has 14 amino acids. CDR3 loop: CASSFQGGAYEQYF.

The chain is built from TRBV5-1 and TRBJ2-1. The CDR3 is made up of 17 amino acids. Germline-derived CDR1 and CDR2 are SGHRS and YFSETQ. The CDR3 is CASRAGQGSSSYNEQFF.

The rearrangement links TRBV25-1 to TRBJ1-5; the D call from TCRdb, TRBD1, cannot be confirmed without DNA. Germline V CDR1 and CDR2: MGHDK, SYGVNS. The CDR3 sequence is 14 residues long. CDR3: CASSVGDGNQPQHF.

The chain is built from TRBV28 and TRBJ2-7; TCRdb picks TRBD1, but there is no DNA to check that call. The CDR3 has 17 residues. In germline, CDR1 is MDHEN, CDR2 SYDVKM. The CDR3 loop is CASSHMSWSGFTYEQYF.

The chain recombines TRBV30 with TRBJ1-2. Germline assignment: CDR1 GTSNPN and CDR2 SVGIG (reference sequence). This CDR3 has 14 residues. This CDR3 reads CAWSTMNSAYGYTF.

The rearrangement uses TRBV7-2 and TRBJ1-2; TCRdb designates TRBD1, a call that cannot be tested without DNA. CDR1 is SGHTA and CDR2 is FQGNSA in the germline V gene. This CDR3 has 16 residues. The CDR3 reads CASSLSWDRTNYGYTF.

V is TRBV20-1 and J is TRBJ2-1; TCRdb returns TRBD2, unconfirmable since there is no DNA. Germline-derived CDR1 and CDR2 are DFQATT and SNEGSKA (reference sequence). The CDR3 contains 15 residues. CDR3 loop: CSARRVGGFLGEQFF.

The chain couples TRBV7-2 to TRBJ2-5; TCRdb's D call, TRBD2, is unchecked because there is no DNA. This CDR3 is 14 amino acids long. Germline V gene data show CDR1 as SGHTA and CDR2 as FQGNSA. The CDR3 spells CASSKGLSTETQYF. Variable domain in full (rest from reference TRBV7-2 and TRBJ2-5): GAGVSQSPSNKVTEKGKDVELRCDPISGHTALYWYRQSLGQGLEFLIYFQGNSAPDKSGLPSDRFSAERTGGSVSTLTIQRTQQEDSAVYLCASSKGLSTETQYFGPGTRLLVL.

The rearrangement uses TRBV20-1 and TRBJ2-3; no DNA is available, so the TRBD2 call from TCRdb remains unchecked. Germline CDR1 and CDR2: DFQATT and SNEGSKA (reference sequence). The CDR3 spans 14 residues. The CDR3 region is CSASTSGVTDTQYF.

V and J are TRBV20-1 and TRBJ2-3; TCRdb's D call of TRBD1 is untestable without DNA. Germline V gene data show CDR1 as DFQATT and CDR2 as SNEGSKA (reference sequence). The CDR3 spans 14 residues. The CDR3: CSATRPGFTDTQYF.

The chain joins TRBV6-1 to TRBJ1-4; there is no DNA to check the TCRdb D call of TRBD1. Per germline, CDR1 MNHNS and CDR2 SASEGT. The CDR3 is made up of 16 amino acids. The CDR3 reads CASNEGGVRTNEKLFF.

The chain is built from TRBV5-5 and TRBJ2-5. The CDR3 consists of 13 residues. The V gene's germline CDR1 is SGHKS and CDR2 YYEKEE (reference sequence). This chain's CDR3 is CASSLFPQETQYF.

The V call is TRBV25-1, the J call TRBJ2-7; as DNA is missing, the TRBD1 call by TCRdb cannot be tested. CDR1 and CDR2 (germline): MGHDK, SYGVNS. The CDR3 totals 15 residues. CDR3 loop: CATETIGTGGYEQYF.

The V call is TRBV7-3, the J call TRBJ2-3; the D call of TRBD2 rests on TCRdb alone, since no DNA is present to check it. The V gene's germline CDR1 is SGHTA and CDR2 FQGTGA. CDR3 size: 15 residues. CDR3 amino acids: CASSKTSGSTDTQYF. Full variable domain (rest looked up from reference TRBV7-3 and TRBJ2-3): GAGVSQTPSNKVTEKGKYVELRCDPISGHTALYWYRQSLGQGPEFLIYFQGTGAADDSGLPNDRFFAVRPEGSVSTLKIQRTERGDSAVYLCASSKTSGSTDTQYFGPGTRLTVL.

The CDR3 is CASSLGTGKGDYGYTF. The chain couples TRBV7-3 to TRBJ1-2; TCRdb's D gene call, TRBD1, goes unchecked for lack of DNA. CDR3 length equals 16 residues. CDR1 and CDR2 from the germline V gene are SGHTA and FQGTGA.

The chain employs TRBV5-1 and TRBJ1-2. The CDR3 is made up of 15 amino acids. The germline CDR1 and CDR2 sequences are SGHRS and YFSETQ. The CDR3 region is CASSLEQKVTYGYTF.

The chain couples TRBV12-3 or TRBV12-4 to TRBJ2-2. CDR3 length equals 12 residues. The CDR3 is CASSLGTGELFF.

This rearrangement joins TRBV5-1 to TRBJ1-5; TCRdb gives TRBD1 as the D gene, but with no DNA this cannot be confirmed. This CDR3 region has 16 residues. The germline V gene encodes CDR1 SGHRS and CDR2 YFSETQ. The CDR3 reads CASSTGSGGFNQPQHF.

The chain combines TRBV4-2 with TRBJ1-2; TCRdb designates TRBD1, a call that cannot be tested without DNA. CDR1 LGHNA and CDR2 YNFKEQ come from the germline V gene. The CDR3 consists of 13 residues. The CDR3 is CASRLDRGSGYTF.

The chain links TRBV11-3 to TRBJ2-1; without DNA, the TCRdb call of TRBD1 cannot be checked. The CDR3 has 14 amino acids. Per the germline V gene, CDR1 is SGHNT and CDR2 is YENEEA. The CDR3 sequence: CASSFGDRSNEQFF.

The CDR3 spells CASSPGYNIGIGNQPQHF. This chain connects TRBV21-1 to TRBJ1-5; TCRdb indicates TRBD1, and absent DNA this call remains unverified. TRBV21-1 corresponds to a pseudogene. CDR3 length equals 18 residues.

CDR3: CSVLTPGRSPYGYTF. The J gene is TRBJ1-2, the V gene TRBV29-1; no DNA is available, so the TRBD1 call from TCRdb remains unchecked. This CDR3 is 15 amino acids long. The germline CDR1 and CDR2 sequences are SQVTM and ANQGSEA.

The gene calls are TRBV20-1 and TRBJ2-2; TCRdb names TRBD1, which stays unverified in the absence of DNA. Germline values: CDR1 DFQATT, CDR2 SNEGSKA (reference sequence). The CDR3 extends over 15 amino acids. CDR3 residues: CSARVGTKNTGELFF.

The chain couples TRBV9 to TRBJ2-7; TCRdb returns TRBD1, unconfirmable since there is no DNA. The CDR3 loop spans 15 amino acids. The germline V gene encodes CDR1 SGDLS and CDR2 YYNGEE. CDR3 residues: CASSVGSGETYEQYF.

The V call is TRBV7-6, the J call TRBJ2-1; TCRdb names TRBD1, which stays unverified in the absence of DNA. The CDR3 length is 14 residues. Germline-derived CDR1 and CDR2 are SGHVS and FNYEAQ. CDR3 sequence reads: CASSPRWAANELFF.

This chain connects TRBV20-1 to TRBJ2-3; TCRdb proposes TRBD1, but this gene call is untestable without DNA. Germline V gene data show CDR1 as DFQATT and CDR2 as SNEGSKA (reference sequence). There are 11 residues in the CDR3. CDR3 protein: CSASPGNAQYF.